This T cell receptor beta chain was captured in a study of PD-1 blockade in classical Hodgkin lymphoma. Each patient experienced a relapse that followed autologous stem cell transplantation, and brentuximab vedotin exposure varied. This table comes from immunoSEQ multiplex PCR, and its TCRdb copy is limited to in-frame clones, with some not included. The sample comprises 89,000 or so clones, over 90% of which are singletons, and approximately 2.6% rests with the top ten. Germline V lookup: CDR1 MNHNY, CDR2 SVGAGI (reference sequence). After removal of 8 bases from V and 5 bases from J, the junction contained 11 bases not matched to a gene. The CDR3 totals 14 residues.

The chain uses TRBV6-6 and TRBJ2-7, with 8 bases identical to TRBD2. Sequenced material: peripheral blood mononuclear cells (PBMCs), taken before the second cycle of nivolumab. This receptor was taken from a human donor with classical Hodgkin lymphoma. In DNA, the CDR3 is TGTGCCAGCGGCGGACTAGCCGGGGCTGACGAGCAGTACTTC. Amino acids: CASGGLAGADEQYF.